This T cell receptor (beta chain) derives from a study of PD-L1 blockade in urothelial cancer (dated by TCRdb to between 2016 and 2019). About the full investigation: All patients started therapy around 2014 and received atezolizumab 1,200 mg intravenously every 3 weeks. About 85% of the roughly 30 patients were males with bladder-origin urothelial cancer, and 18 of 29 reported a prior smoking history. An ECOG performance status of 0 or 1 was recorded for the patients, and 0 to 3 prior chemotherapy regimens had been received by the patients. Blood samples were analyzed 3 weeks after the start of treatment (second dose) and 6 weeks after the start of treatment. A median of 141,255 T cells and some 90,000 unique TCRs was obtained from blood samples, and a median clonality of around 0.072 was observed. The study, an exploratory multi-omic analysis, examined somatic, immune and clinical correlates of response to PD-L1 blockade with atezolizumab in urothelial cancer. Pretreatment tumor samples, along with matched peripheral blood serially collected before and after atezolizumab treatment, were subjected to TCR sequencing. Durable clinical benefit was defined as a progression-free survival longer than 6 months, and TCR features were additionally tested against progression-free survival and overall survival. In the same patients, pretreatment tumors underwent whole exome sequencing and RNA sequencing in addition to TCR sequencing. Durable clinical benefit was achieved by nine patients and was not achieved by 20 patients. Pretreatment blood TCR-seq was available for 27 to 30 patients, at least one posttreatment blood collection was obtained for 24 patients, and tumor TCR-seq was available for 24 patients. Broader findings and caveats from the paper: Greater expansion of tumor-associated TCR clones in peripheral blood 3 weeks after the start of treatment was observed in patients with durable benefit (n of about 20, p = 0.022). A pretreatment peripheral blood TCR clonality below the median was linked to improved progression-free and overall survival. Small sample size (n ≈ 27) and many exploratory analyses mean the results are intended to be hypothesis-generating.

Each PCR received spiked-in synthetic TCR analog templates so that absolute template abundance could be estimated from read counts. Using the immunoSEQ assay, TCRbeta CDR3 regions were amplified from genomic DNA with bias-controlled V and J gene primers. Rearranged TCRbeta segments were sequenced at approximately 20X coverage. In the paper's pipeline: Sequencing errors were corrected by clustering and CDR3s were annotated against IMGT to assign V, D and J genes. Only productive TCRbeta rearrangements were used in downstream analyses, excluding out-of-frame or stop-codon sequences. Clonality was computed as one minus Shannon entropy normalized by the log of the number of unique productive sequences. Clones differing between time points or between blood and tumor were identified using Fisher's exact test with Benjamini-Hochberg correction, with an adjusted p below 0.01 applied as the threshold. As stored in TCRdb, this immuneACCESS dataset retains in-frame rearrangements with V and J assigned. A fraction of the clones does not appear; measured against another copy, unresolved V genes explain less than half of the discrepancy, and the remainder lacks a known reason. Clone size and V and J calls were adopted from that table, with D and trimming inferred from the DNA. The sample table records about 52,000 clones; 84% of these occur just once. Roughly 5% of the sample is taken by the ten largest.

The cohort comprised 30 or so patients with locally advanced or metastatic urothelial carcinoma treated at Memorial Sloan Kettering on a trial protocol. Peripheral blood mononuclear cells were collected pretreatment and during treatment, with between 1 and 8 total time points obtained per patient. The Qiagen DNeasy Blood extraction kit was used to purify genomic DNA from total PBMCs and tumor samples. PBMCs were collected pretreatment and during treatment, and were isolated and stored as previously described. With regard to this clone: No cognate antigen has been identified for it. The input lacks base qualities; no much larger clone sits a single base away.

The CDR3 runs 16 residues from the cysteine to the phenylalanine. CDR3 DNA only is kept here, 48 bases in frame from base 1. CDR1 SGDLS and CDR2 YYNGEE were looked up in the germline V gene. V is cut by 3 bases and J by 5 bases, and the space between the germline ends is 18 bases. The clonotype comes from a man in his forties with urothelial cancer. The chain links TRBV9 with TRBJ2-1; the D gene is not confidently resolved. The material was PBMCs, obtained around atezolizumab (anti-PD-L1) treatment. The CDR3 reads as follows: CASSGDGDGVNNEQFF. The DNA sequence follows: TGTGCCAGCAGCGGAGACGGAGACGGAGTGAACAATGAGCAGTTCTTC.